This T cell receptor (beta chain) appears in the sequencing data of a study of persistence of HIV-infected CD4 T cells. The study's findings and limits: The rare CMV-responding cells with HIV-1 proviruses were not separately TCR-sequenced. Degenerate expanded CDR3beta sequences were enriched among CMV- and Gag-responding cells.

On this clone itself: Its target is unknown.

Sequencing used immunoSEQ version 4 in survey mode. Data came from immunoSEQ multiplex PCR; TCRdb stores just in-frame clones and leaves some out. The sample records about 64,000 clones, more than 70% being singletons. The stimulus was an HIV-1 Gag 15-mer peptide pool, 0.9 to 1 ug/peptide/mL. CD40L/CD69 double-negative CD45RO-high memory CD4+ T cells were collected. Donors were HIV-1-infected adults who began suppressive ART during chronic infection. The source was CD4+ T cells sorted from PBMCs after roughly 19-hour stimulation, collected from a patient who received antiretroviral therapy. The TCR was taken from an adult man with HIV who was CMV-seropositive.

CDR3 loop: CAISTWTGGYEQYF. The CDR3 coding sequence is TGTGCCATCAGTACATGGACAGGGGGCTACGAGCAGTACTTC. The chain employs TRBV10-3 and TRBJ2-7, with 10 bases aligning to TRBD1. Losses at the gene ends were 5 bases for V and 3 bases for J; bases not matched to a gene: 4. The germline gives CDR1 ENHRY, CDR2 SYGVKD. The CDR3 has 14 residues.